This T cell receptor beta chain was retrieved from a study of response to subunit inactivated influenza vaccine. General study findings and limits: With each seasonal influenza vaccination, the authors suggested, few new T cells are recruited.

TCRdb called the RT-PCR reads again in MiXCR, with one record for every CDR3 protein. Of 650,000 to 800,000 distinct CDR3 sequences in the sample, approximately 18% were seen once. The germline V gene has CDR1 KGHDR and CDR2 SFDVKD. Trimming removed 4 bases at V and 1 base at J, with 9 bases between. This CDR3 is 14 amino acids long. Comments on this clonotype: What it binds is unknown.

The sample consisted of PBMCs from blood, taken roughly 5 days after vaccination. This clonotype originated in a man aged 45 to 65 who received an inactivated influenza vaccine. V gene TRBV24-1 combines with J gene TRBJ2-5; tentatively, D is TRBD2 (6 bases). CDR3 residues: CATSDRDSQETQYF. CDR3 DNA sequence: TGTGCCACCAGTGACCGGGACTCCCAAGAGACCCAGTACTTC.